The clone carrying this T cell receptor (beta chain) was seen a handful of times. This entry is derived from a study of control samples from healthy donors and cancer patients. The method was immunoSEQ multiplex PCR; TCRdb's version includes in-frame clones alone and lacks a portion of them. The sample consists of about 100,000 clones, approximately 82% of them appearing once. Germline values: CDR1 SGHRS, CDR2 YFSETQ. Trimming shortened V by 2 bases and J by 3 bases, and 17 bases separated the two germline ends. The CDR3 totals 16 residues. Sequencing used blood. The chain joins TRBV5-1 to TRBJ2-5, with D perhaps given as TRBD1 or TRBD2 (5 bases each). The clonotype originates from a man in his late teens or twenties in good health. Here the CDR3 reads CASSFGTVGPKETQYF. CDR3 in DNA: TGCGCCAGCAGCTTTGGGACGGTGGGACCGAAAGAGACCCAGTACTTC.